Listed below are T cell receptor beta chains from one sample, sequenced in a study of cytomegalovirus exposure and HLA in healthy donors. TCRdb's copy holds only in-frame clones and misses some; the assay was immunoSEQ multiplex PCR. Here the sample spans some 56,000 clones, about four fifths being singletons. The material sequenced was PBMCs. The source of these receptors is a woman between 40 and 50 years old in good health and CMV-seronegative. CDR3s include the opening cysteine and the closing phenylalanine or tryptophan. Fields, in order: V gene, J gene, clone size, CDR3 length, D gene, CDR3 protein, CDR3 DNA. The D gene is left open where the match is weak. Clone size is not always given. Where it is, it says once, few, many or a class for expanded clones.

>TRBV4-1|TRBJ2-7|-|16|TRBD1
CASSQPSGQGANEQYF
TGCGCCAGCAGCCAACCCTCGGGACAGGGAGCGAACGAGCAGTACTTC
>TRBV6-1|TRBJ2-6|-|15|-
CASSEADSGANVLTF
TGTGCCAGCAGTGAGGCGGACTCTGGGGCCAACGTCCTGACTTTC
>TRBV29-1|TRBJ1-2|-|12|TRBD1
CSVVGTDYGYTF
TGCAGCGTTGTTGGGACAGACTATGGCTACACCTTC
>TRBV5-1|TRBJ2-1|few|14|-
CASSLDNSYNEQFF
TGCGCCAGCAGCTTGGACAACTCCTACAATGAGCAGTTCTTC
>TRBV6-1|TRBJ1-2|-|14|TRBD1
CASSLQGINYGYTF
TGTGCCAGCAGCTTACAGGGGATTAACTATGGCTACACCTTC
>TRBV14|TRBJ1-3|-|13|-
CASSQDRRGTIYF
TGTGCCAGCAGCCAAGATCGGCGGGGCACCATATATTTT
>TRBV7-9|TRBJ2-7|once|16|TRBD1
CASSLIGTGGSYEQYF
TGTGCCAGCAGCTTAATCGGGACAGGGGGCTCCTACGAGCAGTACTTC
>TRBV6-1|TRBJ2-2|-|15|-
CASSDETGGTGELFF
TGTGCCAGCAGTGATGAGACCGGGGGCACCGGGGAGCTGTTTTTT
>TRBV27|TRBJ2-3|-|18|-
CASSLGTIPGLRTDTQYF
TGTGCCAGCAGTTTAGGAACCATCCCGGGACTTCGCACAGATACGCAGTATTTT
>TRBV2|TRBJ1-1|few|15|-
CASSEGGGRVTEAFF
TGTGCCAGCAGTGAAGGGGGCGGCAGGGTCACTGAAGCTTTCTTT
>TRBV7-2|TRBJ2-1|-|19|TRBD2
CASSRGEGPGLAMDNEQFF
TGTGCCAGCAGTCGCGGGGAGGGACCGGGACTAGCGATGGACAATGAGCAGTTCTTC
>TRBV28|TRBJ2-7|-|12|-
CASSLITYEQYF
TGTGCCAGCAGTTTAATAACCTACGAGCAGTACTTC
>TRBV27|TRBJ1-2|once|15|TRBD1
CASRLLDRVDGGYTF
TGTGCCAGCAGGCTATTGGACAGGGTGGACGGGGGCTACACCTTC
>TRBV6-5|TRBJ1-4|few|14|TRBD1
CASSYAGGNEKLFF
TGTGCCAGCAGTTACGCAGGGGGTAATGAAAAACTGTTTTTT
>TRBV6-4|TRBJ2-7|-|14|TRBD1
CASKQDRESYEQYF
TGTGCCAGCAAGCAGGACAGGGAGTCCTACGAGCAGTACTTC
>TRBV7-9|TRBJ2-1|-|15|TRBD2
CASSLQRERYFEQFF
TGTGCCAGCAGCCTACAGCGGGAGCGTTACTTTGAGCAGTTCTTC
>TRBV9|TRBJ2-1|-|14|-
CASSPGVSYNEQFF
TGTGCCAGCAGCCCAGGGGTTTCCTACAATGAGCAGTTCTTC
>TRBV28|TRBJ1-2|-|15|TRBD1
CASSFSDREGYGYTF
TGTGCCAGCAGTTTTTCGGACAGGGAGGGCTATGGCTACACCTTC
>TRBV11-3|TRBJ2-5|-|13|-
CASSFGVWETQYF
TGTGCCAGCAGCTTTGGAGTCTGGGAGACCCAGTACTTC
>TRBV7-7|TRBJ2-1|-|15|TRBD2
CASSAGTSDYNEQFF
TGTGCCAGCAGCGCCGGGACTAGCGACTACAATGAGCAGTTCTTC